These T cell receptor beta chains were read from a single sample in a study of beta chain features in type 1 diabetes. Only in-frame clones appear in the TCRdb table, and some are missing; sequencing was by immunoSEQ multiplex PCR. Among under 150,000 clones listed, about 51% were seen once. Material: Tregs from blood. These receptors were obtained from a man younger than 30 in good health. The CDR3 runs from the conserved cysteine through the conserved F or W. D genes are given only for firm matches. The listing skips clone size in some rows; elsewhere it reads once, few, many or a size class.

J | D | V | size | CDR3 | DNA
TRBJ2-7 | TRBD1 | TRBV18 | - | CASVRAVTGGSYEQYF | TGTGCCAGCGTCCGTGCCGTGACAGGGGGGTCCTACGAGCAGTACTTC
TRBJ1-2 | - | TRBV5-6 | - | CASSLFGLLLNYGYTF | TGTGCCAGCAGCTTGTTCGGACTCCTACTGAACTATGGCTACACCTTC
TRBJ2-7 | - | TRBV28 | - | CASSSPWGTGEQYF | TGTGCCAGCAGTTCTCCGTGGGGGACTGGAGAGCAGTACTTC
TRBJ1-3 | - | TRBV30 | - | CAWSVRLRGGNTIYF | TGTGCCTGGAGTGTACGTCTCAGGGGTGGAAACACCATATATTTT
TRBJ2-3 | - | TRBV7-2 | few | CASSLEGRRSTDTQYF | TGTGCCAGCAGCTTAGAAGGGAGGAGAAGCACAGATACGCAGTATTTT
TRBJ1-5 | TRBD1 | TRBV5-1 | - | CASSWDSLNQPQHF | TGCGCCAGCAGTTGGGACAGCCTTAATCAGCCCCAGCATTTT
TRBJ1-4 | - | TRBV7-8 | - | CASSLGTANEKLFF | TGTGCCAGCAGCTTAGGGACAGCTAATGAAAAACTGTTTTTT
TRBJ2-7 | TRBD2 | TRBV7-9 | - | CASRRGGAYEQYF | TGTGCCAGCAGACGCGGGGGGGCCTACGAGCAGTACTTC
TRBJ1-1 | - | TRBV28 | - | CASSLRDKPTEAFF | TGTGCCAGCAGTTTAAGGGACAAACCTACTGAAGCTTTCTTT
TRBJ2-7 | TRBD1 | TRBV28 | - | CASTLGQVGVYEQYF | TGTGCCAGCACCCTGGGACAGGTTGGGGTCTACGAGCAGTACTTC
TRBJ2-7 | TRBD1 | TRBV7-2 | - | CASSLGRGPDYEQYF | TGTGCCAGCAGCTTAGGCAGGGGGCCGGACTACGAGCAGTACTTC
TRBJ2-7 | - | TRBV18 | few | CASSPAGSRYEQYF | TGTGCCAGCTCACCGGCGGGGAGTAGGTACGAGCAGTACTTC
TRBJ1-5 | - | TRBV6-1 | - | CASSEMKGVGQPQHF | TGTGCCAGCAGTGAAATGAAGGGGGTAGGACAGCCCCAGCATTTT
TRBJ1-2 | - | TRBV2 | - | CASSPGINYGYTF | TGTGCCAGCAGTCCAGGGATTAACTATGGCTACACCTTC
TRBJ1-2 | - | TRBV6-5 | - | CASRKTRFYGYTF | TGTGCCAGCAGGAAGACAAGATTCTATGGCTACACCTTC
TRBJ2-1 | TRBD1 | TRBV10-2 | - | CASSGQPTGTGIYNEQFF | TGCGCCAGCAGTGGCCAGCCGACCGGGACAGGGATCTACAATGAGCAGTTCTTC
TRBJ2-1 | - | TRBV9 | few | CASSPSSAVSYNEQFF | TGTGCCAGCAGCCCGAGTTCAGCGGTCTCCTACAATGAGCAGTTCTTC
TRBJ2-7 | TRBD1 | TRBV7-2 | - | CASSVTGGGYEQYF | TGTGCCAGCAGCGTGACAGGGGGCGGATACGAGCAGTACTTC
TRBJ1-1 | - | TRBV27 | - | CASSLQGMNTEAFF | TGTGCCAGCAGTTTACAGGGAATGAACACTGAAGCTTTCTTT
TRBJ2-3 | - | TRBV5-4 | few | CASSLYRLRTDTQYF | TGTGCCAGCAGCTTGTATAGACTACGCACAGATACGCAGTATTTT
TRBJ1-1 | TRBD1 | TRBV11-2 | few | CASSSRYRDRGIAEAFF | TGTGCCAGCAGCTCAAGATACCGGGACAGGGGGATCGCTGAAGCTTTCTTT
TRBJ2-5 | - | TRBV28 | - | CASSLGVNSFGETQYF | TGTGCCAGCAGTTTGGGCGTTAACTCTTTTGGGGAGACCCAGTACTTC
TRBJ2-3 | - | TRBV2 | few | CASCVLDTQYF | TGTGCCAGTTGTGTCCTGGATACGCAGTATTTT
TRBJ2-7 | TRBD1 | TRBV7-9 | - | CASSPRDRVFYEQYF | TGTGCCAGCAGCCCCCGGGACAGGGTTTTCTACGAGCAGTACTTC
TRBJ2-5 | - | TRBV9 | - | CASTSGWARETQYF | TGTGCCAGCACCTCAGGGTGGGCCCGAGAGACCCAGTACTTC
TRBJ1-5 | - | TRBV7-2 | few | CASSFTVGRYSNQPQHF | TGTGCCAGCAGCTTTACGGTTGGGCGCTATAGCAATCAGCCCCAGCATTTT
TRBJ1-2 | - | TRBV9 | - | CASSGNRFYGYTF | TGTGCCAGCAGCGGCAACAGGTTCTATGGCTACACCTTC
TRBJ2-4 | - | TRBV6-5 | - | CASRVPGAKNIQYF | TGTGCCAGCAGGGTTCCCGGAGCCAAAAACATTCAGTACTTC
TRBJ2-5 | - | TRBV6-6 | - | CASSYESGKVGTQYF | TGTGCCAGCAGTTACGAGTCGGGGAAAGTCGGGACCCAGTACTTC
TRBJ2-3 | - | TRBV19 | - | CASRTRTKGDTQYF | TGTGCCAGTAGAACTCGGACAAAGGGAGATACGCAGTATTTT
TRBJ2-7 | TRBD1 | TRBV28 | few | CASRDRGYIYEQYF | TGTGCCAGCAGGGACAGGGGGTATATCTACGAGCAGTACTTC
TRBJ2-1 | - | TRBV20-1 | - | CRAEVVHEQFF | TGCAGGGCCGAGGTAGTCCATGAGCAGTTCTTC
TRBJ2-5 | - | TRBV29-1 | - | CSVEGTVGETQYF | TGCAGCGTTGAGGGTACAGTAGGAGAGACCCAGTACTTC
TRBJ1-5 | TRBD1 | TRBV23-1 | - | CASSQFKTGVPLSGNQPQHF | TGCGCCAGCAGTCAATTCAAAACAGGGGTCCCTCTCAGCGGTAATCAGCCCCAGCATTTT
TRBJ2-2 | - | TRBV4-2 | - | CASSQVTRGPSITGELFF | TGTGCCAGCAGCCAAGTTACGCGGGGGCCCTCCATCACCGGGGAGCTGTTTTTT
TRBJ2-5 | TRBD2 | TRBV5-6 | - | CASSLTSSGALETQYF | TGTGCCAGCAGCCTCACGTCTAGCGGTGCTTTGGAGACCCAGTACTTC
TRBJ1-4 | - | TRBV5-7 | - | CASSFRGDRGLFF | TGTGCCAGCAGCTTTAGAGGTGACAGAGGACTGTTTTTT
TRBJ1-2 | - | TRBV4-2 | - | CASSLAGGEGYGYTF | TGTGCCAGCAGCCTTGCGGGGGGCGAGGGGTATGGCTACACCTTC
TRBJ2-5 | - | TRBV2 | - | CASSEWGTPQETQYF | TGTGCCAGCAGTGAATGGGGGACTCCCCAAGAGACCCAGTACTTC
TRBJ1-2 | - | TRBV4-2 | few | CASSRGQIPYGYTF | TGTGCCAGCAGCCGTGGACAGATCCCCTATGGCTACACCTTC
TRBJ2-7 | - | TRBV18 | - | CASSLRQEGSYEQYF | TGTGCCAGCTCTCTCCGACAGGAAGGCTCCTACGAGCAGTACTTC
TRBJ2-3 | - | TRBV7-2 | - | CASSRRRQGTDTQYF | TGTGCCAGCAGCCGTAGGAGGCAGGGCACAGATACGCAGTATTTT
TRBJ2-7 | - | TRBV6-5 | few | CASSYTLGPYEQYF | TGTGCCAGCAGTTACACACTAGGGCCATACGAGCAGTACTTC
TRBJ2-6 | - | TRBV9 | - | CASSVRGSGANVLTF | TGTGCCAGCAGCGTAAGAGGGTCCGGGGCCAACGTCCTGACTTTC
TRBJ2-7 | - | TRBV29-1 | - | CSVEGFGGRREQYF | TGCAGCGTTGAGGGGTTCGGGGGACGGAGGGAGCAGTACTTC
TRBJ2-1 | TRBD1 | TRBV7-2 | - | CASSHYGTGGYNEQFF | TGTGCCAGCAGCCACTACGGGACAGGGGGCTACAATGAGCAGTTCTTC
TRBJ2-7 | - | TRBV18 | - | CASSRYAGYEQYF | TGTGCCAGCTCACGATACGCGGGCTACGAGCAGTACTTC
TRBJ2-5 | - | TRBV6-5 | few | CASRRYREQETQYF | TGTGCCAGCAGAAGGTATAGGGAGCAAGAGACCCAGTACTTC
TRBJ2-1 | - | TRBV10-3 | few | CAISESAGNEQFF | TGTGCCATCAGTGAGTCGGCAGGGAATGAGCAGTTCTTC
TRBJ1-3 | - | TRBV7-2 | - | CASSLVMSGNTIYF | TGTGCCAGCAGCTTAGTTATGTCTGGAAACACCATATATTTT
TRBJ2-5 | - | TRBV18 | - | CASSRSIEQETQYF | TGTGCCAGCTCCCGCTCAATCGAGCAAGAGACCCAGTACTTC
TRBJ2-7 | TRBD2 | TRBV18 | few | CASSPPSGRYEQYF | TGTGCCAGCTCACCCCCTAGCGGACGCTACGAGCAGTACTTC
TRBJ2-2 | - | TRBV7-7 | - | CASSRTENTGELFF | TGTGCCAGCAGCCGGACAGAGAACACCGGGGAGCTGTTTTTT
TRBJ2-2 | TRBD1 | TRBV19 | few | CASSTGGGNTGELFF | TGTGCCAGTAGCACAGGGGGCGGGAACACCGGGGAGCTGTTTTTT
TRBJ2-1 | - | TRBV7-9 | - | CASSLALIGGSSYNEQFF | TGTGCCAGCAGCTTAGCGCTGATAGGCGGTAGCTCCTACAATGAGCAGTTCTTC
TRBJ2-1 | - | TRBV7-9 | - | CASSSVGTGVGEQFF | TGTGCCAGCAGCTCCGTGGGAACGGGGGTGGGTGAGCAGTTCTTC
TRBJ1-3 | TRBD1 | TRBV5-1 | - | CASSLLGQDTSGNTIYF | TGCGCCAGCAGCTTGCTGGGACAGGACACCTCTGGAAACACCATATATTTT
TRBJ2-1 | TRBD1 | TRBV30 | few | CAWEQGNYNEQFF | TGTGCCTGGGAACAGGGGAACTACAATGAGCAGTTCTTC
TRBJ1-6 | - | TRBV19 | - | CASSIPGARSPLHF | TGTGCCAGTAGTATACCAGGGGCGAGGTCACCCCTCCACTTT